This entry concerns a single T cell receptor beta chain. The V gene's germline CDR1 is MNHEY and CDR2 SVGEGT. This CDR3 comprises 17 residues. Trimming removed 2 bases at V and 6 bases at J, with 23 bases between. The sample belongs to a study of blood T cell repertoires in COVID-19. The method was immunoSEQ multiplex PCR; TCRdb's version includes in-frame clones alone and lacks a portion of them. The data show 200,000 or so clones, almost 80% seen once. The sample taken for sequencing was peripheral blood. This clonotype originated in a man aged 60 to 69 with active or convalescent COVID-19. The chain combines TRBV6-2 or TRBV6-3 with TRBJ2-7, with D perhaps matching TRBD1 (5 bases). DNA for the CDR3: TGTGCCAGCAGTTACCGCGGACATTCAAGTCATCTCGGCGAGCAGTACTTC. As protein: CASSYRGHSSHLGEQYF.